This note documents a single TCR beta chain sequence. The read ends 3 residues shy of where the CDR3 ends; the end is completed using the germline J gene. These data come from a study of T cells in women clearing cervical HPV infection. TCRdb's table, derived via immunoSEQ multiplex PCR, lists solely in-frame clones and lacks some. The table lists about 45,000 clones. Trimming removed 3 bases at V and 8 bases at J, with 11 bases between. The CDR3 contains 13 residues. Per germline, CDR1 SGHRS and CDR2 YFSETQ. This TCR was recovered from a woman between 18 and 70 years old with a cervical HPV16 infection that either progressed to CIN3+ or cleared (not recorded which). Sequenced input: blood buffy coat. This chain links TRBV5-1 with TRBJ1-4, with unresolved D. CDR3 bases read: TGCGCCAGCAGCTCGCCCCCGAGGGAAAAA. This encodes CASSSPPREK. Given in full, the CDR3 is CASSSPPREKLFF. Together with reference TRBV5-1 and TRBJ1-4, the CDR3 gives the full variable domain: KAGVTQTPRYLIKTRGQQVTLSCSPISGHRSVSWYQQTPGQGLQFLFEYFSETQRNKGNFPGRFSGRQFSNSRSEMNVSTLELGDSALYLCASSSPPREKLFFGSGTQLSVL.